This T cell receptor (beta chain) was found in a study of preoperative IRX-2 immunotherapy in early breast cancer. Only one count was recorded for this clone. Treatment specified: preoperative locoregional IRX-2 cytokine immunotherapy. This phase Ib study tested locoregional IRX-2 cytokine immunotherapy given before surgery. Libraries were prepared by immunoSEQ multiplex PCR; TCRdb keeps only in-frame clonotypes and omits some of them. This sample yields about 98,000 clones, of which about nine tenths are seen a single time; under 2.5% belongs to the top ten. The sequence was collected from a human donor with breast cancer. Sequenced material: tumor tissue, taken after IRX-2 immunotherapy.

Here the CDR3 reads CASSLGAPGAAQETQYF. CDR3 bases: TGTGCCAGCAGCTTAGGAGCCCCGGGAGCTGCGCAAGAGACCCAGTACTTC. The chain combines TRBV7-1 with TRBJ2-5; the D gene is possibly TRBD2 (6 bases). TRBV7-1 is filed as an ORF, its function uncertain. The V end was cut by 4 bases, the J end by 2 bases, with 20 bases between. The CDR3 runs 17 residues.